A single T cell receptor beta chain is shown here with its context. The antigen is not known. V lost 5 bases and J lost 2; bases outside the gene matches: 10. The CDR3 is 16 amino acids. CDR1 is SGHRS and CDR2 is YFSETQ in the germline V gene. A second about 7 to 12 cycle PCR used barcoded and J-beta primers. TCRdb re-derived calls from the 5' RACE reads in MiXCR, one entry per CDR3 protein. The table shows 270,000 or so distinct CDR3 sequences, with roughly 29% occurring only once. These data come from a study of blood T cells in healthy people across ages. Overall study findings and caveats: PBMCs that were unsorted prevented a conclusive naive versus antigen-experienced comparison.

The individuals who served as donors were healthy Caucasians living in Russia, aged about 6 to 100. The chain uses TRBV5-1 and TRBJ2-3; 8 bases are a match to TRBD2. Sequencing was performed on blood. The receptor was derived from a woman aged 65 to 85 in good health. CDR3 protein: CASSRLIAGNTDTQYF. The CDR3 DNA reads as TGCGCCAGCAGTCGGTTGATAGCGGGAAACACAGATACGCAGTATTTT.